This T cell receptor beta chain was profiled in a study of T-cell reconstitution after alpha-beta-depleted transplantation in children. The CDR3 loop spans 14 amino acids. Trimming cost V 3 bases and J 1 base, with 10 bases left between them. From germline, CDR1 is SQVTM and CDR2 ANQGSEA. This clonotype was seen many times. Using unique molecular identifiers, the investigators prepared the TCRbeta library. TCRdb re-called the PCR reads through MiXCR, storing one row per CDR3 protein. The data contain about 420,000 distinct CDR3 sequences, approximately 11% of them singletons. The V call is TRBV29-1, the J call TRBJ2-1; D ambiguous. The receptor was derived from a human donor who donated a stem cell graft to a child with acute myeloid leukemia. The sample was PBMCs from the stem cell graft donor, taken from the stem cell graft. CDR3 region: CSVEALTSYNEQFF. For the CDR3, the DNA is TGCAGCGTTGAGGCACTGACATCCTACAATGAGCAGTTCTTC.